The 26 T cell receptor beta chains reported below all come from one sample, sequenced in a study of OX40 agonist ivuxolimab in advanced cancers. Sequencing used immunoSEQ multiplex PCR; TCRdb keeps in-frame clones, though not all of them. The sample has 50,000 to 70,000 clones; roughly 85% are singletons. The source was CD4+ or CD8+ T cells sorted from blood, collected in a trial of the OX40 agonist ivuxolimab. These receptors were taken from an adult with an advanced solid tumor such as melanoma, head and neck, liver or kidney cancer.

This clone was seen a handful of times. The genes are TRBV27 and TRBJ2-1; the D gene is possibly TRBD1 (7 bases). The CDR3 runs 16 residues. CDR1 and CDR2 (germline): MNHEY, SMNVEV (reference sequence). Trimming pared 3 bases from V and 4 bases from J, leaving 16 bases between. CDR3 sequence (DNA): TGTGCCAGCAGTTTCGGGGGAGACAGGGAATACAATGAGCAGTTCTTC. It translates to CASSFGGDREYNEQFF.

The rearrangement joins TRBV18 to TRBJ1-2, with unresolved D. Trimming took 3 bases from V and 6 from J, leaving 11 bases between them. CDR3 length: 13 amino acids. Germline V gives CDR1 KGHSH, CDR2 LQKENI. In DNA, the CDR3 is TGTGCCAGCTCACCGAGTGGGAAGGATGGCTACACCTTC. Translated: CASSPSGKDGYTF.

The chain combines TRBV29-1 with TRBJ2-5; 7 bases are shared with TRBD1. Germline V gene lookup returns CDR1 SQVTM and CDR2 ANQGSEA. V gave up 6 bases and J gave up 0 bases; unmatched junction bases: 1. The length of the CDR3 is 12 residues. Here the CDR3 DNA reads TGCAGCGTCGGGACAGACCAAGAGACCCAGTACTTC. Translated, it gives CSVGTDQETQYF.

The chain uses TRBV6-1 and TRBJ2-2; the D is unclear. CDR3 length equals 12 residues. V lost 7 bases and J lost 7, with 10 bases in between. Germline CDR1 MNHNS, CDR2 SASEGT. The CDR3, as DNA: TGTGCCAGCATCGTCCCCGGCGGGGAGCTGTTTTTT. Its translation is CASIVPGGELFF.

The chain uses TRBV10-1 and TRBJ2-2; no clear D gene. Germline V CDR1 and CDR2: WNHNN, SYGVQD (reference sequence). The CDR3 contains 14 residues. Deletions cut 6 bases from V and 1 base from J, with 9 bases between. The CDR3 protein is CASREDGNTGELFF. The CDR3 nucleotides are TGCGCCAGCAGAGAAGACGGGAACACCGGGGAGCTGTTTTTT.

V usage is TRBV2 and J usage is TRBJ2-7; tentatively, D is TRBD1 or TRBD2 (5 bases each). This CDR3 is built from 15 residues. Germline CDR1 is SNHLY and CDR2 is FYNNEI. V was shortened by 6 bases and J by 4 bases, with 19 bases between the two germline ends. The DNA of the CDR3 is TGTGCCAGCAGGTCCGACGGGGCAGCGTTTTACGAGCAGTACTTC. Protein: CASRSDGAAFYEQYF.

J is TRBJ2-7 and V is TRBV2, with D possibly TRBD2 on 5 matching bases. V gave up 7 bases and J gave up 6 bases, with 19 bases separating them. CDR1 and CDR2 from the germline V gene are SNHLY and FYNNEI. The CDR3 spans 14 residues. For the CDR3, the DNA is TGTGCCAGCACTCCGCGACGGGGAATTGGCGAGCAGTACTTC. Translating it yields CASTPRRGIGEQYF.

The chain couples TRBV18 to TRBJ2-3; the D is unclear. V lost 0 bases and J 2 bases, leaving 6 bases between the germline ends. CDR3 length: 14 amino acids. Germline CDR1 is KGHSH and CDR2 is LQKENI. The CDR3 spells CASSPPTLTDTQYF. The CDR3 DNA reads as TGTGCCAGCTCACCACCGACCCTCACAGATACGCAGTATTTT.

V is TRBV29-1 and J is TRBJ2-3; 12 positions agree with TRBD2. J lost 5 bases, V lost 4 bases, and 1 base had no gene match. CDR1 is SQVTM and CDR2 is ANQGSEA in the germline V gene. The CDR3 sequence is 13 residues long. CDR3: CSVGLAGVDTQYF. Written as DNA, the CDR3 is TGCAGCGTTGGACTAGCGGGAGTAGATACGCAGTATTTT.

This rearrangement joins TRBV28 to TRBJ2-1; D possibly uses TRBD1 or TRBD2 (5 bases each). V was cut by 1 base and J by 15 bases, with 16 bases left in between. CDR3 length equals 13 residues. The germline V gene encodes CDR1 MDHEN and CDR2 SYDVKM. In nucleotides, the CDR3 is TGTGCCAGCAGTTTATCCGGGGCCCGAGTTGGGTTCTTC. Amino acids: CASSLSGARVGFF.

The J gene is TRBJ2-5, the V gene TRBV6-1, with D maybe TRBD1 (6 bases). There are 13 residues in the CDR3. CDR1 MNHNS and CDR2 SASEGT come from the germline V gene. Trimming removed 6 bases at V and 5 bases at J, with 13 bases between. The CDR3 region is CASRYRVSETQYF. CDR3 bases: TGTGCCAGCAGGTACAGGGTAAGCGAGACCCAGTACTTC.

The chain has TRBV6-5 and TRBJ1-1; D might be TRBD1 (5 bases). V was shortened by 4 bases and J by 5 bases, with 20 bases between the two germline ends. The CDR3 covers 16 residues. Germline lookup yields CDR1 MNHEY and CDR2 SVGAGI. For the CDR3, the DNA is TGTGCCAGCAGTTCCTCGGGGGGTGCAGGTGGGACTGAAGCTTTCTTT. It codes for CASSSSGGAGGTEAFF.

This clone was detected a few times. The CDR3 loop reads CASSWGQGSDTQYF. CDR3 nucleotide sequence: TGCGCCAGCAGCTGGGGACAGGGGTCAGATACGCAGTATTTT. V gene TRBV5-1 combines with J gene TRBJ2-3; 10 positions match TRBD1. CDR3 size: 14 residues. Looked up from germline, CDR1 is SGHRS and CDR2 is YFSETQ. With 3 bases clipped from V and 4 bases from J, the junction kept 2 bases outside the gene matches. Full variable domain (missing parts from reference TRBV5-1 and TRBJ2-3): KAGVTQTPRYLIKTRGQQVTLSCSPISGHRSVSWYQQTPGQGLQFLFEYFSETQRNKGNFPGRFSGRQFSNSRSEMNVSTLELGDSALYLCASSWGQGSDTQYFGPGTRLTVL.

The chain has TRBV11-2 and TRBJ1-3, with 9 bases lining up with TRBD1. There are 15 residues in the CDR3. Germline trimming cut 5 bases from V and 4 bases from J; bases unmatched to any gene: 6. Germline CDR1 reads SGHAT; CDR2 reads FQNNGV. CDR3 protein: CASSPRTGVGNTIYF. For the CDR3, the DNA is TGTGCCAGCAGCCCAAGGACAGGGGTGGGAAACACCATATATTTT.

This chain connects TRBV6-5 to TRBJ2-2; no clear D. CDR3 length equals 16 residues. V lost 4 bases to trimming and J lost 4 bases, with 16 bases between them. CDR1 and CDR2 (germline): MNHEY, SVGAGI. The CDR3 DNA reads TGTGCCAGCAGTTCTCGATTGAGTTCTGGCACCGGGGAGCTGTTTTTT. This translates into CASSSRLSSGTGELFF.

The V and J genes are TRBV4-1 and TRBJ2-1; D is perhaps TRBD2 (5 bases). V was shortened by 0 bases and J by 8 bases, with 14 bases between the two germline ends. The V gene's germline CDR1 is MGHRA and CDR2 YSYEKL. The CDR3 is 15 amino acids. This CDR3 is CASSQDPVLAYEQFF. In DNA form, the CDR3 reads TGCGCCAGCAGCCAAGACCCGGTTCTAGCCTATGAGCAGTTCTTC.

Worth noting for this clone: The CDR3 end shows no conserved phenylalanine or tryptophan, and so a read error is likely. The limits of the CDR3 on the DNA are not certain, so only TCRdb's listed CDR3 is given. This rearrangement joins TRBV6-5 to TRBJ2-7; the tabulated D call, TRBD1, remains unverified against the DNA. Germline V gene data show CDR1 as MNHEY and CDR2 as SVGAGI. Counting both end residues, the CDR3 totals 13 amino acids. This CDR3 is CASSAVYGATAQI.

This clone was counted a single time. Other nucleotide sequences from this sample produce the same CDR3. The chain uses TRBV7-3 and TRBJ1-1; D not resolved. Germline CDR1 SGHTA, CDR2 FQGTGA. Trimming pared 5 bases from V and 1 base from J, leaving 8 bases between. The CDR3 runs 13 residues. This CDR3 is CASSTGPNTEAFF. The DNA for the CDR3 is TGTGCCAGCAGCACCGGACCGAACACTGAAGCTTTCTTT.

The rearrangement joins TRBV11-3 to TRBJ2-1, with 7 bases matching TRBD2. Germline V gene data show CDR1 as SGHNT and CDR2 as YENEEA. The CDR3 loop spans 16 amino acids. Unmatched junction bases numbered 10, after V lost 1 base and J lost 7 bases. CDR3 nucleotides: TGTGCCAGCAGCTTAGTGGAGTGGGAGGGCCGGAATGAGCAGTTCTTC. Translated: CASSLVEWEGRNEQFF.

The V and J genes are TRBV6-1 and TRBJ2-1, with a possible D match to TRBD2 (6 bases). This CDR3 is 15 amino acids long. Germline V lookup: CDR1 MNHNS, CDR2 SASEGT. V lost 10 bases, J lost 5 bases, and 21 bases lay in between. The CDR3 sequence: CATGGVGLADNEQFF. The CDR3 nucleotides read TGTGCCACCGGGGGAGTAGGACTCGCGGACAATGAGCAGTTCTTC.

The rearrangement links TRBV18 to TRBJ1-1, with TRBD1 matching over 7 bases. CDR3 length equals 15 residues. The V gene's germline CDR1 is KGHSH and CDR2 LQKENI. V gave up 2 bases and J gave up 3 bases; unmatched junction bases: 6. In DNA form, the CDR3 reads TGTGCCAGCTCACCATTGAATACAGGGGACACTGAAGCTTTCTTT. Protein sequence: CASSPLNTGDTEAFF.

The V and J genes are TRBV7-9 and TRBJ1-4; 7 bases fit TRBD1. The CDR3 spans 16 residues. Germline-derived CDR1 and CDR2 are SEHNR and FQNEAQ (reference sequence). The J segment lost 3 bases and the V segment lost 1 base, leaving 5 bases of the junction unmatched. The CDR3 protein is CASSLDRGSANEKLFF. The CDR3 nucleotides are TGTGCCAGCAGCTTAGACAGGGGCTCAGCTAATGAAAAACTGTTTTTT.

The table lists this clone with a few counts. Here the CDR3 DNA reads TGTGCCAGCAGCCGAAGGACTAGCGGAGGGAGGTCGGGGGAGCAGTACTTC. It encodes CASSRRTSGGRSGEQYF. The J gene is TRBJ2-7, the V gene TRBV13; TRBD2 aligns across 10 bases. The germline V gene has CDR1 PRHDT and CDR2 FYEKMQ (reference sequence). The CDR3 covers 17 residues. The V and J ends lost 5 bases and 7 bases, in that order; junction bases with no gene match: 17.

This clone turned up a few times. The rearrangement uses TRBV4-2 and TRBJ2-1; D is ambiguous. There are 16 residues in the CDR3. In germline, CDR1 is LGHNA, CDR2 YNFKEQ. V was pared by 4 bases and J by 0 bases, with 13 bases between. CDR3 amino acids: CASSPSSASSYNEQFF. DNA of the CDR3: TGTGCCAGCAGCCCCTCCAGCGCGAGCTCCTACAATGAGCAGTTCTTC.

The V and J genes are TRBV18 and TRBJ2-7, with 13 bases fitting TRBD2. This CDR3 is built from 14 residues. V gave up 5 bases and J gave up 4 bases; unmatched junction bases: 2. The germline CDR1 and CDR2 sequences are KGHSH and LQKENI. CDR3 sequence reads: CASSTTSGGYEQYF. The CDR3 region has the DNA TGTGCCAGCTCAACGACTAGCGGGGGGTACGAGCAGTACTTC.

The gene calls are TRBV28 and TRBJ2-7; TRBD1 agrees at 10 bases. This CDR3 has 16 residues. Unmatched junction bases numbered 8, after V lost 4 bases and J lost 2 bases. Germline V gene lookup returns CDR1 MDHEN and CDR2 SYDVKM. The CDR3 protein is CASSSWTGGSAYEQYF. CDR3 DNA sequence: TGTGCCAGCAGTTCCTGGACAGGGGGGTCTGCCTACGAGCAGTACTTC.